The 31 T cell receptor beta chains reported below all come from one sample, sequenced in a study of blood T cell repertoires in COVID-19. The protocol was immunoSEQ multiplex PCR, while the TCRdb copy is restricted to in-frame clones and leaves out a portion. The top ten clones hold around 2.2% of a sample with 200,000 to 250,000 clones, about 90% of them seen once. Sequencing was done on a sample of peripheral blood. These receptors were collected from a woman aged 50 to 60 with acute or convalescent COVID-19.

The chain employs TRBV7-9 and TRBJ1-2, with TRBD1 identical over 9 bases. The CDR3 extends over 13 amino acids. Germline CDR1 and CDR2: SEHNR and FQNEAQ (reference sequence). V trimming: 4 bases; J trimming: 9 bases; junction bases outside the gene matches: 6. The CDR3 spells CASSSRGTGSYTF. The DNA of the CDR3 is TGTGCCAGCAGCTCCAGGGGGACAGGGAGCTACACCTTC.

In this sample, this clone turned up once. This sequence joins TRBV4-3 and TRBJ1-1; D unresolved. The CDR3 is 14 amino acids. The V end lost 1 base, the J end lost 2 bases, and 8 bases lay between the germline ends. Germline CDR1 is LGHNA and CDR2 is YSLEER. Here the CDR3 DNA reads TGCGCCAGCAGCCAAGTTACAGATAACACTGAAGCTTTCTTT. This encodes CASSQVTDNTEAFF.

This clone showed up just a few times. The chain has TRBV12-3 or TRBV12-4 and TRBJ1-6; D gene ambiguous. Trimming removed 3 bases from V and 9 bases from J, with 9 bases in between. This CDR3 comprises 13 residues. In DNA form, the CDR3 reads TGTGCCAGCAGTTTTCCGGGGATTTCACCCCTCCACTTT. It codes for CASSFPGISPLHF.

The chain couples TRBV6-5 to TRBJ2-2, with unresolved D. V was clipped by 6 bases and J by 6 bases, with 14 bases between them. Per the germline V gene, CDR1 is MNHEY and CDR2 is SVGAGI. CDR3 size: 14 residues. As DNA, the CDR3 is TGTGCCAGCAGCCCCGTATTCGAGGCCGGGGAGCTGTTTTTT. It is translated as CASSPVFEAGELFF.

J is TRBJ1-1 and V is TRBV5-1, with D unclear. Germline values: CDR1 SGHRS, CDR2 YFSETQ. The CDR3 length is 14 residues. With 1 base removed from V and 0 bases from J, the gap between germline ends came to 7 bases. CDR3 amino acids: CASSLNSLNTEAFF. The DNA for the CDR3 is TGCGCCAGCAGCTTGAACAGCTTGAACACTGAAGCTTTCTTT.

The rearrangement joins TRBV19 to TRBJ1-1; a weak D match, TRBD1 (6 bases). The CDR3 loop spans 13 amino acids. V was pared by 8 bases and J by 0 bases, with 10 bases between. Germline loops: CDR1 LNHDA, CDR2 SQIVND (reference sequence). The CDR3 reads CASGQYLNTEAFF. Written as DNA, the CDR3 is TGTGCCAGTGGACAGTACCTGAACACTGAAGCTTTCTTT.

V is TRBV6-5 and J is TRBJ1-5, with TRBD1 matching 10 bases. The germline V gene encodes CDR1 MNHEY and CDR2 SVGAGI. Trimming took 7 bases from V and 2 from J; bases not matched to a gene: 5. This CDR3 has 15 residues. The CDR3 DNA is TGTGCCAGCACGACAGGGGGCTTTGGCAATCAGCCCCAGCATTTT. Its translation is CASTTGGFGNQPQHF.

The chain combines TRBV3-1 (or the pseudogene TRBV3-2) with TRBJ1-2, with D maybe TRBD1 (5 bases). V gave up 0 bases and J gave up 0 bases, with 11 bases separating them. The CDR3 has 16 residues. Germline V gives CDR1 LGHDT, CDR2 YNNKEL (reference sequence). The CDR3 is CASSQEGKGANYGYTF. CDR3 in DNA: TGTGCCAGCAGCCAAGAAGGTAAAGGGGCTAACTATGGCTACACCTTC.

V and J are TRBV5-6 and TRBJ2-3; 8 bases align to TRBD2. CDR1 SGHDT and CDR2 YYEEEE come from the germline V gene. Trimming at V came to 6 bases and at J to 3 bases, leaving 9 bases not matched to a gene. The CDR3 is 15 residues long. For the CDR3, the DNA is TGTGCCAGCACCCACGGCGGGAGGAATACAGATACGCAGTATTTT. This codes for CASTHGGRNTDTQYF.

The V gene is TRBV6-5, the J gene TRBJ1-1; D is uncertain. The CDR3 sequence is 12 residues long. V was shortened by 6 bases and J by 5 bases, with 10 bases between the two germline ends. Germline V gives CDR1 MNHEY, CDR2 SVGAGI. CDR3 coding DNA: TGTGCCAGCAGCTCCCAGTGGACTGAAGCTTTCTTT. It codes for CASSSQWTEAFF.

The chain couples TRBV5-4 to TRBJ1-3; weak D call: TRBD1 (6 bases). Germline V gene lookup returns CDR1 SGHNT and CDR2 YYREEE (reference sequence). The CDR3 contains 13 residues. The V end lost 7 bases, the J end lost 4 bases, and 12 bases lay between the germline ends. The CDR3 sequence: CASGTGYGNTIYF. CDR3 bases: TGTGCCAGCGGAACAGGGTACGGAAACACCATATATTTT.

The gene calls are TRBV7-9 and TRBJ2-4, with 10 bases lining up with TRBD1. The CDR3 is 17 amino acids. V shed 6 bases, J shed 3 bases, and the junction held 11 bases outside the gene matches. Looked up from germline, CDR1 is SEHNR and CDR2 is FQNEAQ (reference sequence). CDR3 nucleotides: TGTGCCAGCAGTACTGGGGGACAGGGGTTTGGCAAAAACATTCAGTACTTC. Protein product: CASSTGGQGFGKNIQYF.

This clone is a singleton in its sample. The gene calls are TRBV7-2 and TRBJ2-1, with 8 nucleotides matching TRBD2. The germline gives CDR1 SGHTA, CDR2 FQGNSA. The CDR3 length is 17 residues. Losses at the gene ends were 1 base for V and 9 bases for J; bases not matched to a gene: 14. The DNA for the CDR3 is TGTGCCAGCAGCTTAGACGGGGGGGCACCCCCACAATTTGAGCAGTTCTTC. This encodes CASSLDGGAPPQFEQFF.

This clone was counted only a few times. The J gene is TRBJ2-5, the V gene TRBV6-6; 7 nucleotides align to TRBD2. The CDR3 length is 15 residues. After removal of 2 bases from V and 5 bases from J, the junction contained 8 bases not matched to a gene. Germline lookup yields CDR1 MNHNY and CDR2 SVGAGI (reference sequence). The CDR3 DNA sequence: TGTGCCAGCAGTTACGGCGGGTGGGGAGGGGAGACCCAGTACTTC. This translates into CASSYGGWGGETQYF.

The chain joins TRBV15 to TRBJ2-3, with 7 bases lining up with TRBD2. The CDR3 sequence is 18 residues long. Germline V CDR1 and CDR2: LNHNV, YYDKDF (reference sequence). Trimming cost V 0 bases and J 3 bases; bases outside gene matches: 12. Here the CDR3 reads CATSRDRVGGPGTDTQYF. In DNA, the CDR3 is TGTGCCACCAGCAGAGATCGGGTGGGAGGGCCTGGAACAGATACGCAGTATTTT.

The genes are TRBV5-1 and TRBJ2-1; no firm D call. V was cut by 1 base and J by 4 bases, with 15 bases left in between. This CDR3 contains 16 residues. The germline V gene encodes CDR1 SGHRS and CDR2 YFSETQ. The CDR3 sequence: CASSLPHSLTYNEQFF. The CDR3 nucleotides read TGCGCCAGCAGCTTGCCCCACTCATTGACATACAATGAGCAGTTCTTC.

The chain carries TRBV5-4 and TRBJ1-1; weak D call: TRBD1 (5 bases). This CDR3 contains 15 residues. V lost 1 base and J lost 4, with 14 bases in between. Germline V gene data show CDR1 as SGHNT and CDR2 as YYREEE (reference sequence). CDR3 amino acids: CASSLRNRFATEAFF. The CDR3 DNA is TGTGCCAGCAGCTTGAGGAACAGGTTTGCCACTGAAGCTTTCTTT.

The V and J genes are TRBV10-3 and TRBJ2-2; D is ambiguous. The CDR3 has 14 residues. Germline V CDR1 and CDR2: ENHRY, SYGVKD. Trimming left V 0 bases short and J 2 bases short, with 4 bases between. CDR3 DNA sequence: TGTGCCATCAGTGAGTCACAAAACACCGGGGAGCTGTTTTTT. This encodes CAISESQNTGELFF.

This clone was recorded once. This rearrangement joins TRBV15 to TRBJ1-4, with D perhaps TRBD1 (5 bases). Between the trimmed V and J ends, which lost 1 base and 8 bases, there was a span of 17 bases. CDR3 size: 16 residues. Germline CDR1 reads LNHNV; CDR2 reads YYDKDF (reference sequence). The CDR3 is CATSRGEAGYGEKLFF. CDR3 coding DNA: TGTGCCACCAGCAGAGGGGAGGCAGGGTATGGAGAAAAACTGTTTTTT.

This clone was observed a handful of times. This chain uses TRBV19 with TRBJ1-1, with TRBD1 identical over 9 bases. J lost 7 bases, V lost 6 bases, and 9 bases had no gene match. CDR3 length: 14 amino acids. Germline CDR1 LNHDA, CDR2 SQIVND (reference sequence). CDR3 residues: CASSTVWDRVEAFF. DNA for the CDR3: TGTGCCAGTAGCACGGTGTGGGACAGGGTTGAAGCTTTCTTT.

This chain connects TRBV6-1 to TRBJ1-1, with D possibly matching TRBD1 (6 bases). This CDR3 has 14 residues. Germline V CDR1 and CDR2: MNHNS, SASEGT. V was shortened by 2 bases and J by 1 base, with 8 bases between the two germline ends. The CDR3 DNA reads as TGTGCCAGCAGTGAACACAGGGCGAACACTGAAGCTTTCTTT. This codes for CASSEHRANTEAFF.

The chain combines TRBV12-3 or TRBV12-4 with TRBJ2-3; possibly TRBD2 for D (5 bases). Between the trimmed V and J ends, which lost 7 bases and 6 bases, there was a span of 14 bases. CDR3 length: 13 residues. CDR3 bases: TGTGCCAGCACTAGCATGGAGCTCGATACGCAGTATTTT. It encodes CASTSMELDTQYF.

The rearrangement uses TRBV30 and TRBJ2-5; no definite D call. Germline CDR1 and CDR2: GTSNPN and SVGIG (reference sequence). V lost 2 bases and J 2 bases, leaving 6 bases between the germline ends. The CDR3 length is 12 residues. The CDR3 loop reads CAWSPTQETQYF. CDR3 nucleotide sequence: TGTGCCTGGAGTCCCACACAAGAGACCCAGTACTTC.

This clone turned up a few times. The chain combines TRBV12-5 with TRBJ1-4; 9 bases map to TRBD1. CDR1 is LGHNT, CDR2 FRNRAP, per germline. This CDR3 comprises 15 residues. V lost 0 bases and J lost 4; bases outside the gene matches: 0. The CDR3 nucleotides are TGTGCTAGTGGTTTGGTGACAGGGGGTAATGAAAAACTGTTTTTT. It translates to CASGLVTGGNEKLFF.

As concerns this clone: Other DNA sequences from this sample encode an identical CDR3 as well. The chain recombines TRBV18 with TRBJ1-2; D is perhaps TRBD1 (6 bases). The CDR3 length is 14 residues. Germline loops: CDR1 KGHSH, CDR2 LQKENI. V was pared by 3 bases and J by 3 bases, with 11 bases between. This CDR3 reads CASSPGRGHYGYTF. As DNA, the CDR3 is TGTGCCAGCTCACCGGGCAGGGGCCACTATGGCTACACCTTC.

The chain employs TRBV6-2 or TRBV6-3 and TRBJ2-5; D might be TRBD2 (6 bases). There are 15 residues in the CDR3. Trimming took off 2 bases at V and 2 bases at J, with 12 bases between the two ends. The germline V gene encodes CDR1 MNHEY and CDR2 SVGEGT. The CDR3 is CASSYAGGRQETQYF. In DNA, the CDR3 is TGTGCCAGCAGTTACGCTGGGGGGAGGCAAGAGACCCAGTACTTC.

This chain uses TRBV29-1 with TRBJ1-2, with D tentatively TRBD1 (5 bases). Germline V gene lookup returns CDR1 SQVTM and CDR2 ANQGSEA. The length of the CDR3 is 13 residues. Trimming removed 7 bases at V and 3 bases at J, with 15 bases between. Written as DNA, the CDR3 is TGCAGCGCCCGGCGTGGGGGGGACTATGGCTACACCTTC. Translating it yields CSARRGGDYGYTF.

The chain employs TRBV10-3 and TRBJ2-5, with 7 bases lining up with TRBD1. This CDR3 spans 14 amino acids. V shed 5 bases and J 5 bases; nucleotides not matched to a gene: 8. The germline gives CDR1 ENHRY, CDR2 SYGVKD. The CDR3 sequence is CAISSYRGEETQYF. The CDR3 DNA reads as TGTGCCATCAGTTCCTACAGGGGTGAGGAGACCCAGTACTTC.

This clone has just a few counts. This sequence joins TRBV12-5 and TRBJ1-1; the D is unclear. The germline V gene has CDR1 LGHNT and CDR2 FRNRAP. The CDR3 is made up of 12 amino acids. With 5 bases removed from V and 10 bases from J, the gap between germline ends came to 14 bases. In DNA form, the CDR3 reads TGTGCTAGTGGTCTAGGGCGGGTGGGAGCTTTCTTT. Its translation: CASGLGRVGAFF. The whole variable domain, remainder taken from reference TRBV12-5 and TRBJ1-1, is DARVTQTPRHKVTEMGQEVTMRCQPILGHNTVFWYRQTMMQGLELLAYFRNRAPLDDSGMPKDRFSAEMPDATLATLKIQPSEPRDSAVYFCASGLGRVGAFFGQGTRLTVV.

This chain joins TRBV5-6 and TRBJ2-7; 7 bases match TRBD1. V shed 0 bases and J 2 bases; nucleotides not matched to a gene: 2. The CDR3 is made up of 14 amino acids. Germline V CDR1 and CDR2: SGHDT, YYEEEE. The CDR3 DNA follows: TGTGCCAGCAGCTTGGGGCAGGGGGCCTACGAGCAGTACTTC. This translates into CASSLGQGAYEQYF.

The J gene is TRBJ1-5, the V gene TRBV7-9; the match to TRBD1 covers 7 bases. CDR1 and CDR2 from the germline V gene are SEHNR and FQNEAQ (reference sequence). The CDR3 extends over 14 amino acids. V was pared by 4 bases and J by 6 bases, with 6 bases of the junction left unmatched. The chain's CDR3 is CASSSTGLGQPQHF. The CDR3 bases are TGTGCCAGCAGCTCGACAGGGTTAGGTCAGCCCCAGCATTTT. Drawing the rest from reference TRBV7-9 and TRBJ1-5, the complete variable domain is DTGVSQNPRHKITKRGQNVTFRCDPISEHNRLYWYRQTLGQGPEFLTYFQNEAQLEKSRLLSDRFSAERPKGSFSTLEIQRTEQGDSAMYLCASSSTGLGQPQHFGDGTRLSIL.